One and the same sample provided the 21 T cell receptor beta chains below, sequenced in a study of cytomegalovirus exposure and HLA in healthy donors. The PCR was carried out with 60 Vbeta primers and 13 Jbeta primers. Here immunoSEQ multiplex PCR was the method, and the copy in TCRdb shows in-frame clones only, minus some. The data hold 140,000 to 150,000 clones, with more than 9.5% observed a single time. Sequencing used PBMCs. The receptors here all came from a man between 50 and 59 years old in good health and CMV-seronegative.

This sequence joins TRBV5-4 and TRBJ2-1; 10 bases are shared with TRBD2. Germline CDR1 reads SGHNT; CDR2 reads YYREEE (reference sequence). The CDR3 runs 16 residues. V shed 4 bases, J shed 0 bases, and the junction held 4 bases outside the gene matches. DNA of the CDR3: TGTGCCAGCAGCAGTAGCGGGGGGAGCTCCTACAATGAGCAGTTCTTC. It encodes CASSSSGGSSYNEQFF.

The chain carries TRBV7-3 and TRBJ2-2, with 12 bases fitting TRBD2. This CDR3 contains 16 residues. Germline-derived CDR1 and CDR2 are SGHTA and FQGTGA. The trim removed 1 base at V and 8 bases at J, leaving 5 bases unmatched. CDR3 region: CASSLSLAGGEGELFF. In DNA, the CDR3 is TGTGCCAGCAGCTTAAGTCTAGCGGGAGGGGAAGGGGAGCTGTTTTTT.

The chain couples TRBV28 to TRBJ1-1, with unresolved D. CDR3 size: 14 residues. Germline CDR1 and CDR2: MDHEN and SYDVKM. Trimming removed 6 bases from V and 5 bases from J, with 16 bases in between. DNA of the CDR3: TGTGCCAGCAGGGAAATCTCCACGGGGACTGAAGCTTTCTTT. This sequence encodes CASREISTGTEAFF.

The rearrangement links TRBV7-7 to TRBJ2-1, with 10 bases aligning to TRBD1. The CDR3 is made up of 14 amino acids. V shed 4 bases, J shed 7 bases, and the junction held 4 bases outside the gene matches. Germline V gene sequence: CDR1 SSHAT, CDR2 FNYEAQ (reference sequence). CDR3 in amino acids: CASSSGQGDNEQFF. CDR3 DNA sequence: TGTGCCAGCAGCTCTGGACAGGGGGATAATGAGCAGTTCTTC.

This clone was detected only a few times. The chain has TRBV27 and TRBJ2-3, with 13 nucleotides matching TRBD2. The CDR3 length is 17 residues. Germline V lookup: CDR1 MNHEY, CDR2 SMNVEV (reference sequence). With V trimmed by 3 bases and J by 6 bases, 9 bases remained unmatched. The CDR3: CASSFRGLAGVVDTQYF. The CDR3 DNA reads TGTGCCAGCAGTTTCCGCGGACTAGCGGGAGTGGTGGATACGCAGTATTTT.

This rearrangement joins TRBV6-6 to TRBJ2-5; D possibly corresponds to TRBD2 (5 bases). V lost 1 base and J 9 bases, leaving 12 bases between the germline ends. Germline values: CDR1 MNHNY, CDR2 SVGAGI (reference sequence). There are 13 residues in the CDR3. The CDR3 spells CASSYLDKEAQYF. The CDR3 region has the DNA TGTGCCAGCAGTTACTTAGACAAGGAGGCCCAGTACTTC.

This chain joins TRBV9 and TRBJ2-3; 9 bases are shared with TRBD1. This CDR3 comprises 15 residues. CDR1 and CDR2 (germline): SGDLS, YYNGEE. Unmatched junction bases numbered 6, after V lost 4 bases and J lost 3 bases. CDR3 region: CASSHPTGGTDTQYF. The CDR3 nucleotides read TGTGCCAGCAGCCATCCGACAGGGGGTACAGATACGCAGTATTTT.

V usage is TRBV28 and J usage is TRBJ2-2, with TRBD2 matching 7 bases. Losses at the gene ends were 6 bases for V and 7 bases for J; bases not matched to a gene: 2. Germline V gives CDR1 MDHEN, CDR2 SYDVKM. This CDR3 comprises 12 residues. CDR3 sequence reads: CASRGGFGELFF. CDR3 DNA sequence: TGTGCCAGCAGGGGGGGGTTCGGGGAGCTGTTTTTT. Together with reference TRBV28 and TRBJ2-2, the CDR3 gives the full variable domain: DVKVTQSSRYLVKRTGEKVFLECVQDMDHENMFWYRQDPGLGLRLIYFSYDVKMKEKGDIPEGYSVSREKKERFSLILESASTNQTSMYLCASRGGFGELFFGEGSRLTVL.

The chain is built from TRBV6-5 and TRBJ2-3; the match to TRBD1 covers 9 bases. The CDR3 sequence is 13 residues long. V dropped 8 bases and J dropped 4; count of bases not matched to a gene: 4. From germline, CDR1 is MNHEY and CDR2 SVGAGI. CDR3 protein: CASGDREADTQYF. The CDR3 region has the DNA TGTGCCAGCGGGGACAGGGAGGCAGATACGCAGTATTTT.

The chain carries TRBV30 and TRBJ1-5; TRBD1 matches 7 bases. The CDR3 totals 15 residues. CDR1 GTSNPN and CDR2 SVGIG come from the germline V gene (reference sequence). Trimming removed 0 bases from V and 5 bases from J; junction bases left unmatched: 7. The CDR3 here is CAWSVGQGTDQPQHF. In DNA, the CDR3 is TGTGCCTGGAGTGTAGGTCAGGGGACAGATCAGCCCCAGCATTTT.

This clone was counted between two and nine times. The V call is TRBV5-1, the J call TRBJ2-7; 9 bases match TRBD1. J gave up 0 bases and V 7 bases, and 5 bases lay outside the gene matches. The germline gives CDR1 SGHRS, CDR2 YFSETQ. CDR3 length equals 14 residues. The DNA for the CDR3 is TGCGCCAGCTCGACAGGGGGGGGCTCCTACGAGCAGTACTTC. The encoded protein is CASSTGGGSYEQYF. Supplemented by reference TRBV5-1 and TRBJ2-7, the full variable domain reads KAGVTQTPRYLIKTRGQQVTLSCSPISGHRSVSWYQQTPGQGLQFLFEYFSETQRNKGNFPGRFSGRQFSNSRSEMNVSTLELGDSALYLCASSTGGGSYEQYFGPGTRLTVT.

A few counts support this clone. The rearrangement links TRBV10-3 to TRBJ2-1, with D possibly matching TRBD1 (5 bases). The CDR3 loop spans 12 amino acids. Germline CDR1 and CDR2: ENHRY and SYGVKD. Trimming took 7 bases from V and 7 from J, leaving 11 bases between them. In DNA form, the CDR3 reads TGTGCCATCATGCGTCAGGGTAATGAGCAGTTCTTC. Translation gives CAIMRQGNEQFF.

This chain joins TRBV7-2 and TRBJ2-7, with 10 nucleotides matching TRBD2. V trimming: 3 bases; J trimming: 12 bases; junction bases outside the gene matches: 11. Germline V CDR1 and CDR2: SGHTA, FQGNSA. The CDR3 contains 14 residues. CDR3 sequence: CASSFTLAGGAGYF. For the CDR3, the DNA is TGTGCCAGCAGCTTCACATTAGCGGGAGGCGCGGGGTACTTC.

This clone has only a few counts. The chain combines TRBV20-1 with TRBJ1-2; tentatively, D is TRBD1 (5 bases). CDR3 length: 11 amino acids. Germline V gene sequence: CDR1 DFQATT, CDR2 SNEGSKA (reference sequence). With 5 bases removed from V and 4 bases from J, the gap between germline ends came to 8 bases. CDR3 protein: CSARTRYGYTF. The CDR3 coding sequence is TGCAGTGCTCGGACACGCTATGGCTACACCTTC.

This chain joins TRBV5-1 and TRBJ1-1; perhaps TRBD1 as D (6 bases). CDR1 SGHRS and CDR2 YFSETQ come from the germline V gene. Trimming took 6 bases from V and 4 from J, leaving 13 bases between them. The CDR3 covers 13 residues. The CDR3 loop is CASKTGRGTEAFF. The CDR3 DNA reads as TGCGCCAGCAAAACAGGGAGAGGCACTGAAGCTTTCTTT.

This clone was seen a few times. The genes are TRBV5-4 and TRBJ2-7; maybe TRBD2 (6 bases). This CDR3 contains 13 residues. With 4 bases removed from V and 2 bases from J, the gap between germline ends came to 10 bases. The V gene's germline CDR1 is SGHNT and CDR2 YYREEE (reference sequence). The CDR3 region has the DNA TGTGCCAGCAGCCTCGGAGGGCCCTACGAGCAGTACTTC. Protein product: CASSLGGPYEQYF.

V and J are TRBV18 and TRBJ2-3; TRBD1 aligns across 9 bases. Trimming took 2 bases from V and 3 from J; bases not matched to a gene: 6. The germline V gene encodes CDR1 KGHSH and CDR2 LQKENI. CDR3 length: 16 residues. The CDR3 coding sequence is TGTGCCAGCTCACCAATTGGGACAGGGAAGACAGATACGCAGTATTTT. The encoded protein is CASSPIGTGKTDTQYF.

This clone was seen a few times. This chain uses TRBV18 with TRBJ2-7; 11 bases map to TRBD2. In germline, CDR1 is KGHSH, CDR2 LQKENI. The CDR3 consists of 15 residues. J was trimmed by 3 bases and V by 5 bases; bases with no gene match: 6. The chain's CDR3 is CASSKGTSGYYEQYF. CDR3 bases: TGTGCCAGCTCAAAGGGGACTAGCGGATACTACGAGCAGTACTTC.

This clone was seen only a few times. V gene TRBV6-1 combines with J gene TRBJ1-5; 8 nucleotides line up with TRBD1. The CDR3 length is 13 residues. The germline V gene encodes CDR1 MNHNS and CDR2 SASEGT. J gave up 5 bases and V 4 bases, and 1 base lay outside the gene matches. CDR3 sequence: CASSVTGDQPQHF. The CDR3 region has the DNA TGTGCCAGCAGTGTGACAGGGGATCAGCCCCAGCATTTT.

V usage is TRBV7-9 and J usage is TRBJ1-3; no firm D call. V gave up 3 bases and J gave up 1 base, with 10 bases separating them. This CDR3 is built from 15 residues. Germline CDR1 and CDR2: SEHNR and FQNEAQ (reference sequence). CDR3 in amino acids: CASSFRGRSGNTIYF. DNA of the CDR3: TGTGCCAGCAGCTTCCGGGGAAGATCTGGAAACACCATATATTTT.

In this sample, this clone turned up a few times. The junction and the germline gene differ at one end; a read error may be behind it. The rearrangement uses TRBV7-7 and TRBJ2-7; 7 nucleotides line up with TRBD1. The CDR3 contains 14 residues. Germline CDR1 reads SSHAT; CDR2 reads FNYEAQ (reference sequence). CDR3 DNA sequence: TGTGCTAGCAGCCCGGACAGGAGCTCCTACGAGCAGTACTTC. It is translated as CASSPDRSSYEQYF.